This record covers a single T cell receptor beta chain. The antigen remains unidentified. Six replicates per PBMC sample, mostly from 480 ng of genomic DNA. Using immunoSEQ multiplex PCR, the repertoire was profiled, and TCRdb retains in-frame clones only, with some absent. The data contain over 80,000 clones, under 85% of them singletons. This sample was taken from a study of neoadjuvant anti-PD-1 for oral cavity cancer. The overall study: Most patients had three to four biweekly doses of 3 mg/kg nivolumab before resection.

CDR3 size: 18 residues. V trimming: 0 bases; J trimming: 5 bases; junction bases outside the gene matches: 10. Germline-derived CDR1 and CDR2 are SGDLS and YYNGEE. The study, taken as a whole, reports: Non-responders to neoadjuvant nivolumab had significantly more clonal PBMC T cells than responders.

V and J are TRBV9 and TRBJ2-2, with 10 nucleotides matching TRBD2. This material consisted of PBMCs, taken before nivolumab (anti-PD-1) treatment. The sequence came from a person aged 40 to 85 with oral cavity squamous cell carcinoma. The CDR3 DNA sequence: TGTGCCAGCAGCGTAGAGGTCAGGGGTAGCGGGAGGACCGGGGAGCTGTTTTTT. This codes for CASSVEVRGSGRTGELFF.